This TCR beta chain was captured in a study of cytotoxic CD8 clonotypes in ibrutinib-treated CLL. Study background: The authors obtained response samples at a median of approximately 12 months of treatment, range 6 to 36.

A remark on this clone: The target antigen is unknown.

The study, taken as a whole, reports: Contraction or stability on treatment was seen for public clonotypes, which were uncommon. Having risen at ibrutinib response, clonality had fallen back toward baseline by progression.

This CDR3 has 13 residues. Deletions cut 4 bases from V and 0 bases from J, with 9 bases between. CDR1 is SQVTM and CDR2 is ANQGSEA in the germline V gene. Produced via immunoSEQ multiplex PCR; TCRdb's table is partial and in-frame only. Among fewer than 400,000 clones, 67% were seen once, and the ten largest hold 6% to 6.5%. This receptor was taken from a human donor with chronic lymphocytic leukemia. The sample was PBMCs, taken after 36 months of ibrutinib treatment. The chain carries TRBV29-1 and TRBJ1-1; D is possibly TRBD1 (5 bases). The CDR3 spells CSVGGIMNTEAFF. CDR3 bases: TGCAGCGTTGGGGGGATCATGAACACTGAAGCTTTCTTT. Filled out from reference TRBV29-1 and TRBJ1-1, the complete variable domain reads SAVISQKPSRDICQRGTSLTIQCQVDSQVTMMFWYRQQPGQSLTLIATANQGSEATYESGFVIDKFPISRPNLTFSTLTVSNMSPEDSSIYLCSVGGIMNTEAFFGQGTRLTVV.